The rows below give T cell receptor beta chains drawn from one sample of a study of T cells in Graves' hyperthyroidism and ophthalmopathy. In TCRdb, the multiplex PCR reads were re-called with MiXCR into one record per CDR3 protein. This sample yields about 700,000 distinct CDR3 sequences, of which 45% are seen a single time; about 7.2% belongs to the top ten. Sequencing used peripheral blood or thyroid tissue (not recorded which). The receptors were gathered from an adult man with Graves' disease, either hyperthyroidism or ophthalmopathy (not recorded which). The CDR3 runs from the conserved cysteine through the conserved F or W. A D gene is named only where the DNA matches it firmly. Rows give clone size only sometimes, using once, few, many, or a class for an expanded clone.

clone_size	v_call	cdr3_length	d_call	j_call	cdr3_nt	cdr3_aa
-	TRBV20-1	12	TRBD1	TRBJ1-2	TGCAGTGCTATGAGGGGGCAGGAGGGCTACACCTTC	CSAMRGQEGYTF
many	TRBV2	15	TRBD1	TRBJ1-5	TGTGCCAGCAGTGACTACGACAGGGGCAATCAGCCCCAGCATTTT	CASSDYDRGNQPQHF
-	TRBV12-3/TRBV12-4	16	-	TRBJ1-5	TGTGCCAGCAGTTACGGGGGACTAAGTAGCAATCAGCCCCAGCATTTT	CASSYGGLSSNQPQHF
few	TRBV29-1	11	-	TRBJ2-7	TGCAGCGTTGAAAGTTCATCCGAGCAGTACTTC	CSVESSSEQYF
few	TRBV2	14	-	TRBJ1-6	TGTGCCAGCAGTGTGACAGCTGGAAATTCACCCCTCCACTTT	CASSVTAGNSPLHF
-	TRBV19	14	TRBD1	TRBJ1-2	TGTGCCAGTAGTATAGAACCAGGGGGCTATGGCTACACCTTC	CASSIEPGGYGYTF
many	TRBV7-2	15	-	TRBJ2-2	TGTGCCAGCAGTTGGGACAGCGGGGTCACCGGGGAGCTGTTTTTT	CASSWDSGVTGELFF
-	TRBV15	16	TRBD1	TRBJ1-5	TGTGCCACCAGCAGCGTTACAGGGGGCCGGAATCAGCCCCAGCATTTT	CATSSVTGGRNQPQHF
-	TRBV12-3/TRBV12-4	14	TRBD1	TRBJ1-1	TGTGCCAGCACGGGGGACAGTCATACCCTTGAAGCTTTCTTT	CASTGDSHTLEAFF
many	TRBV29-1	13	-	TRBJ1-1	TGCAGCGTTGAAGATCAGGTGAACACTGAAGCTTTCTTT	CSVEDQVNTEAFF
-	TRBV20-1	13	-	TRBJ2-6	TGCAGTGCTAGGCGCCGGGGGGCCAACGTCCTGACTTTC	CSARRRGANVLTF
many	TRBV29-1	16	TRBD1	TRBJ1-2	TGCAGCGTTGAAGGCCCAGGGACAGCCGCTAACTATGGCTACACCTTC	CSVEGPGTAANYGYTF
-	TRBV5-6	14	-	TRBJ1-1	TGTGCCAGCAGCATAGGGCCTGCGAACAATGAAGCTTTCTTT	CASSIGPANNEAFF
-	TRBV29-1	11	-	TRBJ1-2	TGCAGCGTTGCTCGGACAGCTGGAAACACCTTC	CSVARTAGNTF
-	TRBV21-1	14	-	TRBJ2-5	TGTGCCAGCAGCACCCGCCCGGGAGAAGAGACCCAGTACTTC	CASSTRPGEETQYF
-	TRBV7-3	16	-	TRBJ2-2	TGTACCAGCAGCTTAGGGGCAGGGGTCGACACCGGGGAGCTGTTTTTT	CTSSLGAGVDTGELFF